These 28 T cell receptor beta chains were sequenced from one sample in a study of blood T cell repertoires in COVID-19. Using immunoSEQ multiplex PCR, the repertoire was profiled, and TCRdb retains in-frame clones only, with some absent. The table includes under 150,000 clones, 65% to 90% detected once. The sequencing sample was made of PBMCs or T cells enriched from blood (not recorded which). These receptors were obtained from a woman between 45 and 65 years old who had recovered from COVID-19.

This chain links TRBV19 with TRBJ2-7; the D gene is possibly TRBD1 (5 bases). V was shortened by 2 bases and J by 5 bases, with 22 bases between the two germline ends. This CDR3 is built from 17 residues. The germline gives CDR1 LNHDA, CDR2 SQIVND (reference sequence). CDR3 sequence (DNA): TGTGCCAGTAGTATACTCACCGACGCAGGGATTATCCACGAGCAGTACTTC. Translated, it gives CASSILTDAGIIHEQYF. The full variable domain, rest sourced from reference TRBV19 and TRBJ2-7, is DGGITQSPKYLFRKEGQNVTLSCEQNLNHDAMYWYRQDPGQGLRLIYYSQIVNDFQKGDIAEGYSVSREKKESFPLTVTSAQKNPTAFYLCASSILTDAGIIHEQYFGPGTRLTVT.

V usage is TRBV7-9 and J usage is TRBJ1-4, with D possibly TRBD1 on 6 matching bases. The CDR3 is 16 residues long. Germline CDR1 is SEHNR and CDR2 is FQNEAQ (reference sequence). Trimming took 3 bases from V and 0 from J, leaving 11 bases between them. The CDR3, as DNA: TGTGCCAGCAGCTTGATGGGGGCCGCAACTAATGAAAAACTGTTTTTT. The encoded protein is CASSLMGAATNEKLFF. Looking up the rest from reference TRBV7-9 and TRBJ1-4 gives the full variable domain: DTGVSQNPRHKITKRGQNVTFRCDPISEHNRLYWYRQTLGQGPEFLTYFQNEAQLEKSRLLSDRFSAERPKGSFSTLEIQRTEQGDSAMYLCASSLMGAATNEKLFFGSGTQLSVL.

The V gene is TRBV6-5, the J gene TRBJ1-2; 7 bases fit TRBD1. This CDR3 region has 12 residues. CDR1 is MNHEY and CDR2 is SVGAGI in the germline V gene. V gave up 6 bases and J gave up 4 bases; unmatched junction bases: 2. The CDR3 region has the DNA TGTGCCAGCAGCCGGGACAGCTATGGCTACACCTTC. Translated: CASSRDSYGYTF.

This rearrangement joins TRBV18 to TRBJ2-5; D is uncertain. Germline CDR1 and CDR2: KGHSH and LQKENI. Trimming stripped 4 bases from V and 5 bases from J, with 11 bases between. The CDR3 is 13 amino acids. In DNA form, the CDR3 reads TGTGCCAGCTCACTAGACCTCGGGGAGACCCAGTACTTC. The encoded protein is CASSLDLGETQYF.

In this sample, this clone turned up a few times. CDR3 nucleotide sequence: TGTGCCAGCAGCGCCCGCGTGGGGCCTAATGAAAAACTGTTTTTT. It translates to CASSARVGPNEKLFF. V is TRBV9 and J is TRBJ1-4; D possibly corresponds to TRBD1 (5 bases). The CDR3 length is 15 residues. CDR1 is SGDLS, CDR2 YYNGEE, per germline. Trimming left V 3 bases short and J 3 bases short, with 12 bases between.

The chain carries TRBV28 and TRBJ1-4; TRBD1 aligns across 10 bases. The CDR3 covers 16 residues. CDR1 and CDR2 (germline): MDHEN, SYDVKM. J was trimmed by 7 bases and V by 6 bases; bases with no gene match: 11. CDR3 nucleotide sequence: TGTGCCAGCAGCAGCGACAGGGGGCTGTTCCGTGAAAAACTGTTTTTT. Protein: CASSSDRGLFREKLFF.

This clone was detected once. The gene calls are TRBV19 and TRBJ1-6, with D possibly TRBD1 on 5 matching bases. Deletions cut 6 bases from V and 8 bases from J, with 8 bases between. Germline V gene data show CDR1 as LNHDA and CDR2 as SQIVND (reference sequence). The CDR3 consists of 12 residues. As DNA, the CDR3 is TGTGCCAGTAGGGACACCTATTCACCCCTCCACTTT. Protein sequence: CASRDTYSPLHF. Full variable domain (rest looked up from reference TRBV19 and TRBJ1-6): DGGITQSPKYLFRKEGQNVTLSCEQNLNHDAMYWYRQDPGQGLRLIYYSQIVNDFQKGDIAEGYSVSREKKESFPLTVTSAQKNPTAFYLCASRDTYSPLHFGNGTRLTVT.

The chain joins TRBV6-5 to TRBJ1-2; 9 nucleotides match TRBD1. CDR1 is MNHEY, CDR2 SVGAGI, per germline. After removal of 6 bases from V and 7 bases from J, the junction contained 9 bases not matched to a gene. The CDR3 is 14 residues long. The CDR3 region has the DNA TGTGCCAGCAGACCGACAGGGGGAGAATCTGGCTACACCTTC. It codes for CASRPTGGESGYTF.

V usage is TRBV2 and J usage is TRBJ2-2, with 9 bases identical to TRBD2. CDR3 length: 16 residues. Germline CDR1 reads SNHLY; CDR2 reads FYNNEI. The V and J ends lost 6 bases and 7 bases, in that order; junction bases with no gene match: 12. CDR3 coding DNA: TGTGCCAGCAGCACCGGACTAGCGAGCGGAATCGGGGAGCTGTTTTTT. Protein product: CASSTGLASGIGELFF.

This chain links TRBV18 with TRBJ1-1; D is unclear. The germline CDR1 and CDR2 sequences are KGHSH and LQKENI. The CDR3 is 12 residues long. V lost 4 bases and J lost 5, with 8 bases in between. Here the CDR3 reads CASSQTGTEAFF. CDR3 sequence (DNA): TGTGCCAGCTCACAAACCGGGACTGAAGCTTTCTTT.

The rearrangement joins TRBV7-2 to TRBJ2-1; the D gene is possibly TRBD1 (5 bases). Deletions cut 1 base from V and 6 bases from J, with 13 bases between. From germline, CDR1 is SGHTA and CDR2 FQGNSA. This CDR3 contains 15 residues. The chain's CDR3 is CASSLGPLRGNEQFF. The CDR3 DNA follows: TGTGCCAGCAGCTTAGGCCCCCTTAGGGGCAATGAGCAGTTCTTC. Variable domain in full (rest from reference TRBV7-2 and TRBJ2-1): GAGVSQSPSNKVTEKGKDVELRCDPISGHTALYWYRQSLGQGLEFLIYFQGNSAPDKSGLPSDRFSAERTGGSVSTLTIQRTQQEDSAVYLCASSLGPLRGNEQFFGPGTRLTVL.

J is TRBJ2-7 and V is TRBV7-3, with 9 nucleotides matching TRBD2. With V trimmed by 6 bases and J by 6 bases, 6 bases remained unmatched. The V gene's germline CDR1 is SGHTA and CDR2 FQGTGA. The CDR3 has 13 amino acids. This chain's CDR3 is CASRASGDPEQYF. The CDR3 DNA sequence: TGTGCCAGCAGGGCTAGCGGGGATCCCGAGCAGTACTTC.

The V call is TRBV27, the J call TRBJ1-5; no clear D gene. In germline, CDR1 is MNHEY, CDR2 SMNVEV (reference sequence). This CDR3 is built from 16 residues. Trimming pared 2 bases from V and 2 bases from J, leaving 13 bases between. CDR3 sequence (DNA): TGTGCCAGCAGTTTACACAGTTCCGGGGGCAATCAGCCCCAGCATTTT. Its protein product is CASSLHSSGGNQPQHF.

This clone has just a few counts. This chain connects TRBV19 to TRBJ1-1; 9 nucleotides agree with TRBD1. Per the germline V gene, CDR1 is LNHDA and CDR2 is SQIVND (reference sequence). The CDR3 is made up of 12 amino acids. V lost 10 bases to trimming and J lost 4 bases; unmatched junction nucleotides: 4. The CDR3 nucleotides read TGTGCCACCTCGGACAGGGGCACTGAAGCTTTCTTT. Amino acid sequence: CATSDRGTEAFF.

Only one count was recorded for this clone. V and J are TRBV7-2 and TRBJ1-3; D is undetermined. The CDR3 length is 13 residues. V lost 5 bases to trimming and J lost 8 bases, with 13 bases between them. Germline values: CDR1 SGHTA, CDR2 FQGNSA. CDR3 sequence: CASSVGDRDTIYF. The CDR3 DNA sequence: TGTGCCAGCAGCGTAGGAGACCGGGACACCATATATTTT.

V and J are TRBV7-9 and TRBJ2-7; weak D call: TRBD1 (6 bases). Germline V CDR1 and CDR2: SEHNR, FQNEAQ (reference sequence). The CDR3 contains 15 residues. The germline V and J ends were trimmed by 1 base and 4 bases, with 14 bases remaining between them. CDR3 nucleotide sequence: TGTGCCAGCAGCTTAGTACCGGGACAATCTTACGAGCAGTACTTC. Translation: CASSLVPGQSYEQYF.

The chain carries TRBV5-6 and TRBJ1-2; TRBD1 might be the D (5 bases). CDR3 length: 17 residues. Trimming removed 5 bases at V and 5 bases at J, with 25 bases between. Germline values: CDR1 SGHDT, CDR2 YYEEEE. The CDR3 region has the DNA TGTGCCAGCAGTTTTAGGCCAGGACAACTTTTAAGGTATGGCTACACCTTC. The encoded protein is CASSFRPGQLLRYGYTF.

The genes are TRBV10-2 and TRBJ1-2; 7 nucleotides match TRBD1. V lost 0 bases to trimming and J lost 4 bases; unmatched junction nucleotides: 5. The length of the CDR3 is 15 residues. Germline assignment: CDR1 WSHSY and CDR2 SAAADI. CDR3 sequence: CASSESIGGIYGYTF. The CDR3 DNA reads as TGCGCCAGCAGTGAGTCGATAGGGGGCATCTATGGCTACACCTTC.

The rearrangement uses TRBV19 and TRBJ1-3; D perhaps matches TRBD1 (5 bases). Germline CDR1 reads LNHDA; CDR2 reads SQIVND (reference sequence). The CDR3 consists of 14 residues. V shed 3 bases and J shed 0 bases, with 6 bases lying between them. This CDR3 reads CASSMDNSGNTIYF. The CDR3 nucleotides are TGTGCCAGTAGTATGGACAACTCTGGAAACACCATATATTTT.

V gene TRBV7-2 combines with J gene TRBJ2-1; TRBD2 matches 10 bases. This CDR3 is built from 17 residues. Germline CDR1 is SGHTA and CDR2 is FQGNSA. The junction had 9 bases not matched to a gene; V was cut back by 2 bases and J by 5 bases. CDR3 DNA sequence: TGTGCCAGCAGCTTACGGTTTATAGCGGGGGGTAACAATGAGCAGTTCTTC. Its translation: CASSLRFIAGGNNEQFF.

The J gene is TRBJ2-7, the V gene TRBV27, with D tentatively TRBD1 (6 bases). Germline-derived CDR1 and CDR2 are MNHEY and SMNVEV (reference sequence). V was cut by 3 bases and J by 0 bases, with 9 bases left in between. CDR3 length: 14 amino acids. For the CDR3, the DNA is TGTGCCAGCAGTTTCGGGACAACCTCCTACGAGCAGTACTTC. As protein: CASSFGTTSYEQYF.

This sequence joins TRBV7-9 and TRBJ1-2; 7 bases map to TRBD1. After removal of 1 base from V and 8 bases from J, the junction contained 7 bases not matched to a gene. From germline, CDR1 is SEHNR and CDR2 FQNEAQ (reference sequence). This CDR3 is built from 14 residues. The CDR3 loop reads CASSLEGARVGYTF. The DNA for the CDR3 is TGTGCCAGCAGCTTAGAGGGGGCGCGGGTCGGCTACACCTTC.

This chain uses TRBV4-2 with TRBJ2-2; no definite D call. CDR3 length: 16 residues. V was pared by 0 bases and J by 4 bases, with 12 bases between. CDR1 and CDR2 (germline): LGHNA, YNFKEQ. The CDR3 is CASSQDLRSSTGELFF. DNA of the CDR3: TGTGCCAGCAGCCAAGATCTGCGATCGAGCACCGGGGAGCTGTTTTTT.

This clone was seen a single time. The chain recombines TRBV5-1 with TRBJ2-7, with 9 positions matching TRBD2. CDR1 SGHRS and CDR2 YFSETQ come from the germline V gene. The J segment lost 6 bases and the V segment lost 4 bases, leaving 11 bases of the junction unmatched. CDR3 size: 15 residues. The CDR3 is CASSQGLAGVSEQYF. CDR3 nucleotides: TGCGCCAGCAGCCAGGGACTAGCTGGGGTCAGCGAGCAGTACTTC.

The CDR3: CASSLPGAYNEQFF. DNA for the CDR3: TGTGCCAGCAGCTTACCCGGAGCTTACAATGAGCAGTTCTTC. The V gene is TRBV11-3, the J gene TRBJ2-1, with D uncertain. Germline lookup yields CDR1 SGHNT and CDR2 YENEEA. The CDR3 totals 14 residues. V dropped 2 bases and J dropped 4 bases, with 9 bases sitting between them.

The CDR3, as DNA: TGTGCCAGCAGCTTAGGGGACAGGGGGATCACAGATACGCAGTATTTT. It encodes CASSLGDRGITDTQYF. V and J are TRBV7-9 and TRBJ2-3; 11 bases align to TRBD1. Trimming took 1 base from V and 2 from J; bases not matched to a gene: 2. CDR3 size: 16 residues. Germline CDR1 reads SEHNR; CDR2 reads FQNEAQ (reference sequence).

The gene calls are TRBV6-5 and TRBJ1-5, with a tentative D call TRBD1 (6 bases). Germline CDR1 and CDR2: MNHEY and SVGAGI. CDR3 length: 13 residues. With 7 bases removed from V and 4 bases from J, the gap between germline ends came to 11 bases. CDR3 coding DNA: TGTGCCAGCAAGGGGGATAAAAATCAGCCCCAGCATTTT. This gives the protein CASKGDKNQPQHF.

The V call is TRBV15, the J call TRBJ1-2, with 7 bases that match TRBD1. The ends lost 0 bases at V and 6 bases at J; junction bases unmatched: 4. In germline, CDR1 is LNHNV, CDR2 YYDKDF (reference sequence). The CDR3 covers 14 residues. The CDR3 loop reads CATSRDRTGDGYTF. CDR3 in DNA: TGTGCCACCAGCAGAGATAGAACAGGGGATGGCTACACCTTC.